This T cell receptor beta chain was identified during a study of cytomegalovirus exposure and HLA in healthy donors. The CDR3 extends over 17 amino acids. Per germline, CDR1 LGHNA and CDR2 YSLEER. Trimming removed 0 bases at V and 4 bases at J, with 16 bases between. For this clone: Its antigen is not identified.

Study-level findings and limits: A list of 164 TCR beta chains associated with cytomegalovirus was given.

Primers included in the PCR were 60 Vbeta and 13 Jbeta primers. Profiling relied on immunoSEQ multiplex PCR, and the TCRdb table lists in-frame clones only, not all of them. Of over 75,000 clones detected, more than 75% appear once; the ten largest clones hold 0.7% to 0.85%. This chain uses TRBV4-3 with TRBJ2-1; TRBD1 might be the D (6 bases). The receptor was isolated from a woman aged 55-70 years in good health and CMV-seronegative. Specimen: PBMCs. CDR3 residues: CASSQDSRGLLYNEQFF. The DNA of the CDR3 is TGCGCCAGCAGCCAAGATTCGAGGGGGTTGCTGTACAATGAGCAGTTCTTC.